Shown below are 31 T cell receptor beta chains from a single sample sequenced in a study of T cell changes during pregnancy in multiple sclerosis. TCRdb's table, derived via immunoSEQ multiplex PCR, lists solely in-frame clones and lacks some. The data show around 95,000 clones, approximately 90% seen once. Sequenced here: peripheral blood, sampled after pregnancy. The receptors derive from a female donor in good health, enrolled as a control in a pregnancy study.

The chain employs TRBV7-9 and TRBJ2-7; D gene unclear. Germline values: CDR1 SEHNR, CDR2 FQNEAQ (reference sequence). Trimming pared 7 bases from V and 3 bases from J, leaving 22 bases between. The CDR3 consists of 16 residues. In DNA, the CDR3 is TGTGCCAGCATTGATGGTTTAGCCGTTAACCTCTACGAGCAGTACTTC. Its protein product is CASIDGLAVNLYEQYF.

The chain is built from TRBV5-1 and TRBJ2-3, with 9 bases identical to TRBD1. The J segment lost 4 bases and the V segment lost 1 base, leaving 16 bases of the junction unmatched. The germline V gene encodes CDR1 SGHRS and CDR2 YFSETQ. The CDR3 has 19 residues. CDR3 region: CASSLSDRSYRGPADTQYF. The CDR3 nucleotides are TGCGCCAGCAGCTTGTCGGACAGGAGTTACAGGGGGCCCGCAGATACGCAGTATTTT.

The chain joins TRBV11-2 to TRBJ2-5; the match to TRBD2 covers 8 bases. The germline gives CDR1 SGHAT, CDR2 FQNNGV. J was trimmed by 13 bases and V by 3 bases; bases with no gene match: 10. The length of the CDR3 is 13 residues. CDR3 coding DNA: TGTGCCAGCAGCTTCGGGGGGGACCGCGTTCGGTACTTC. Protein product: CASSFGGDRVRYF.

V usage is TRBV7-2 and J usage is TRBJ2-7; D is undetermined. The CDR3 contains 15 residues. V lost 0 bases to trimming and J lost 0 bases, with 9 bases between them. The V gene's germline CDR1 is SGHTA and CDR2 FQGNSA. The CDR3 nucleotides are TGTGCCAGCAGCTTAGCGTTGGAGCCCTCCTACGAGCAGTACTTC. Its protein product is CASSLALEPSYEQYF.

DNA for the CDR3: TGTGCCAGCAGCTTATACAGGAGCAGCAAGCCCCAGCATTTT. The encoded protein is CASSLYRSSKPQHF. V is TRBV7-8 and J is TRBJ1-5; a weak D match, TRBD1 (5 bases). The germline V gene encodes CDR1 SGHVS and CDR2 FQNEAQ. The V end was cut by 2 bases, the J end by 8 bases, with 13 bases between. This CDR3 has 14 residues.

The count of this clone is one. The chain is built from TRBV4-1 and TRBJ2-3, with 7 bases identical to TRBD2. The CDR3 spans 16 residues. From germline, CDR1 is MGHRA and CDR2 YSYEKL. After removal of 0 bases from V and 7 bases from J, the junction contained 10 bases not matched to a gene. The CDR3 DNA is TGCGCCAGCAGCCAAGAACGGGGGGTCGCACAATATACGCAGTATTTT. Its translation: CASSQERGVAQYTQYF.

V is TRBV11-3 and J is TRBJ2-4; tentatively, D is TRBD2 (6 bases). Trimming stripped 1 base from V and 8 bases from J, with 9 bases between. Germline CDR1 and CDR2: SGHNT and YENEEA. The CDR3 spans 13 residues. CDR3 protein: CASSLGGEDIQYF. CDR3 DNA: TGTGCCAGCAGCTTAGGTGGGGAGGACATTCAGTACTTC. Full variable domain (missing parts from reference TRBV11-3 and TRBJ2-4): EAGVVQSPRYKIIEKKQPVAFWCNPISGHNTLYWYLQNLGQGPELLIRYENEEAVDDSQLPKDRFSAERLKGVDSTLKIQPAELGDSAVYLCASSLGGEDIQYFGAGTRLSVL.

The rearrangement links TRBV27 to TRBJ2-3; 15 bases align to TRBD2. The germline V gene encodes CDR1 MNHEY and CDR2 SMNVEV (reference sequence). This CDR3 spans 18 amino acids. With 4 bases clipped from V and 5 bases from J, the junction kept 10 bases outside the gene matches. In nucleotides, the CDR3 is TGTGCCAGCAGTTCCAGAGCAGGACTAGCGGGAGGGGGAGATACGCAGTATTTT. Amino acids: CASSSRAGLAGGGDTQYF.

This clone was observed a single time. The chain has TRBV19 and TRBJ1-2, with 7 positions matching TRBD1. The V gene's germline CDR1 is LNHDA and CDR2 SQIVND (reference sequence). This CDR3 is 14 amino acids long. V lost 3 bases and J lost 3; bases outside the gene matches: 4. The CDR3 region has the DNA TGTGCCAGTAGTATCTCAGGGGGGTACTATGGCTACACCTTC. Its protein is CASSISGGYYGYTF.

The chain has TRBV7-9 and TRBJ2-7, with D tentatively TRBD1 (6 bases). The germline V and J ends were trimmed by 4 bases and 1 base, with 11 bases remaining between them. The CDR3 has 14 amino acids. Germline V gene sequence: CDR1 SEHNR, CDR2 FQNEAQ (reference sequence). As DNA, the CDR3 is TGTGCCAGCAGCTCCCGGACAGATTCCTACGAGCAGTACTTC. It encodes CASSSRTDSYEQYF.

V is TRBV28 and J is TRBJ1-2; 9 nucleotides align to TRBD1. J was trimmed by 0 bases and V by 5 bases; bases with no gene match: 4. Looked up from germline, CDR1 is MDHEN and CDR2 is SYDVKM. This CDR3 has 15 amino acids. CDR3 in amino acids: CASSATGGSNYGYTF. The CDR3, as DNA: TGTGCCAGCAGTGCGACAGGGGGGTCTAACTATGGCTACACCTTC.

The chain joins TRBV2 to TRBJ2-7; unclear D gene. Trimming took off 6 bases at V and 2 bases at J, with 14 bases between the two ends. The germline CDR1 and CDR2 sequences are SNHLY and FYNNEI. The CDR3 consists of 14 residues. The CDR3 DNA sequence: TGTGCCAGCAGGGCTAGGATAGGTCCCTACGAGCAGTACTTC. It codes for CASRARIGPYEQYF.

The chain recombines TRBV11-3 with TRBJ2-3; TRBD2 is a possible D gene (7 bases). Trimming removed 5 bases from V and 0 bases from J, with 15 bases in between. CDR1 SGHNT and CDR2 YENEEA come from the germline V gene. This CDR3 contains 16 residues. In DNA, the CDR3 is TGTGCCAGCAGCAAGGGGGGGGTCGGAAGCACAGATACGCAGTATTTT. Protein product: CASSKGGVGSTDTQYF.

The chain combines TRBV9 with TRBJ2-2; TRBD2 aligns across 9 bases. The CDR3 spans 15 residues. Germline CDR1 and CDR2: SGDLS and YYNGEE. V lost 3 bases, J lost 2 bases, and 2 bases stayed unmatched. The DNA for the CDR3 is TGTGCCAGCAGCGGACTAGCGGACAACACCGGGGAGCTGTTTTTT. Its protein is CASSGLADNTGELFF.

The chain joins TRBV19 to TRBJ1-5; weak D call: TRBD1 (6 bases). The V end was cut by 5 bases, the J end by 1 base, with 15 bases between. This CDR3 is 16 amino acids long. Germline V CDR1 and CDR2: LNHDA, SQIVND (reference sequence). The CDR3 DNA follows: TGTGCCAGTAGTCTATGGTCCGGACAGAGCAATCAGCCCCAGCATTTT. Its translation is CASSLWSGQSNQPQHF.

This chain uses TRBV28 with TRBJ2-1, with D tentatively TRBD2 (6 bases). Trimming pared 11 bases from V and 8 bases from J, leaving 16 bases between. Germline V gene sequence: CDR1 MDHEN, CDR2 SYDVKM. There are 12 residues in the CDR3. The CDR3 protein is CACGVDWDEQFF. The CDR3, as DNA: TGTGCCTGCGGGGTCGATTGGGATGAGCAGTTCTTC.

As for this clone: No conserved phenylalanine or tryptophan is present at the end of the CDR3, so a read error is the likely explanation. V usage is TRBV5-6 and J usage is TRBJ1-2, with 10 bases that match TRBD1. The V segment lost 3 bases and the J segment 4 bases; nucleotides outside the gene matches: 3. This CDR3 contains 14 residues. Germline V gene lookup returns CDR1 SGHDT and CDR2 YYEEEE. CDR3 amino acids: CASSYRDRGYGYTL. The CDR3 DNA reads as TGTGCCAGCAGCTACCGGGACAGGGGCTATGGCTACACCCTC.

This chain connects TRBV12-2 to TRBJ2-6; the table gives TRBD1 as D, unverified against the DNA. TRBV12-2 is recorded as a pseudogene. CDR3 length: 19 residues. The CDR3 reads CASRLQGPPPRSGANVLTF. The CDR3 nucleotides read TGTGCAAGTCGCTTACAGGGGCCACCCCCGCGCTCTGGGGCCAACGTCCTGACTTTC.

The chain is built from TRBV29-1 and TRBJ1-1; 9 positions match TRBD1. CDR1 SQVTM and CDR2 ANQGSEA come from the germline V gene. CDR3 length: 13 amino acids. J was trimmed by 4 bases and V by 7 bases; bases with no gene match: 7. The CDR3 DNA reads as TGCAGCGCTGCGACAGGGGGGGGCACTGAAGCTTTCTTT. It yields the protein CSAATGGGTEAFF.

The chain is built from TRBV27 and TRBJ1-1; tentatively, D is TRBD1 (5 bases). The germline V and J ends were trimmed by 5 bases and 4 bases, with 17 bases remaining between them. The CDR3 loop spans 15 amino acids. CDR1 and CDR2 from the germline V gene are MNHEY and SMNVEV (reference sequence). CDR3 protein: CASSTRGAGGTEAFF. In nucleotides, the CDR3 is TGTGCCAGCAGTACCCGAGGGGCCGGGGGCACTGAAGCTTTCTTT.

This chain connects TRBV5-4 to TRBJ2-5, with D perhaps TRBD2 (5 bases). The CDR3 spans 12 residues. Germline lookup yields CDR1 SGHNT and CDR2 YYREEE (reference sequence). Trimming cost V 3 bases and J 7 bases, with 10 bases left between them. CDR3 DNA sequence: TGTGCCAGCAGCTCTGAGCGGAGGACCCAGTACTTC. Translating gives CASSSERRTQYF.

In DNA form, the CDR3 reads TGTGCCAGCAGCCAAGTGGAGGACAGGAGAGGGACTGAAGCTTTCTTT. This encodes CASSQVEDRRGTEAFF. The V and J genes are TRBV14 and TRBJ1-1; 7 bases are shared with TRBD1. V gave up 1 base and J gave up 5 bases; unmatched junction bases: 10. CDR1 is SGHDN, CDR2 FVKESK, per germline. The CDR3 has 16 amino acids.

In this sample, this clone turned up once. V and J are TRBV5-1 and TRBJ2-3, with 11 nucleotides matching TRBD2. Germline assignment: CDR1 SGHRS and CDR2 YFSETQ. V lost 4 bases and J lost 10; bases outside the gene matches: 11. This CDR3 region has 15 residues. CDR3 loop: CASSPIAGGDWPQYF. CDR3 in DNA: TGCGCCAGCAGCCCTATAGCGGGAGGGGATTGGCCGCAGTATTTT.

This clone was recorded only once. V gene TRBV9 combines with J gene TRBJ2-5; D gene ambiguous. Between the trimmed V and J ends, which lost 0 bases and 5 bases, there was a span of 8 bases. Per the germline V gene, CDR1 is SGDLS and CDR2 is YYNGEE. The CDR3 runs 13 residues. This chain's CDR3 is CASSVGVLETQYF. CDR3 DNA: TGTGCCAGCAGCGTAGGCGTACTGGAGACCCAGTACTTC.

This clone was counted only a few times. The V call is TRBV29-1, the J call TRBJ1-2, with unresolved D. CDR3 size: 15 residues. Per the germline V gene, CDR1 is SQVTM and CDR2 is ANQGSEA. V was shortened by 0 bases and J by 3 bases, with 14 bases between the two germline ends. CDR3 amino acids: CSVEEAPSGDYGYTF. In nucleotides, the CDR3 is TGCAGCGTTGAAGAAGCCCCTAGCGGGGACTATGGCTACACCTTC.

The chain is built from TRBV11-2 and TRBJ1-3, with a tentative D call TRBD1 (5 bases). The CDR3 covers 16 residues. Trimming took off 2 bases at V and 2 bases at J, with 13 bases between the two ends. Germline-derived CDR1 and CDR2 are SGHAT and FQNNGV. The CDR3 here is CASSLPPRVTGNTIYF. As DNA, the CDR3 is TGTGCCAGCAGCTTACCCCCCAGGGTGACTGGAAACACCATATATTTT. Complete variable domain (other parts from reference TRBV11-2 and TRBJ1-3): EAGVAQSPRYKIIEKRQSVAFWCNPISGHATLYWYQQILGQGPKLLIQFQNNGVVDDSQLPKDRFSAERLKGVDSTLKIQPAKLEDSAVYLCASSLPPRVTGNTIYFGEGSWLTVV.

This clone came up once. This chain uses TRBV14 with TRBJ2-7, with TRBD2 matching over 8 bases. With V trimmed by 4 bases and J by 4 bases, 3 bases remained unmatched. This CDR3 has 13 amino acids. CDR1 is SGHDN and CDR2 is FVKESK in the germline V gene. The CDR3 nucleotides read TGTGCCAGCAGCCTTGTAGCGGGGTACGAGCAGTACTTC. Translating gives CASSLVAGYEQYF.

This chain links TRBV11-2 with TRBJ2-7, with TRBD2 matching 8 bases. J gave up 5 bases and V 5 bases, and 14 bases lay outside the gene matches. The germline V gene has CDR1 SGHAT and CDR2 FQNNGV. The CDR3 extends over 16 amino acids. Here the CDR3 reads CASSPRWSGSLHEQYF. The DNA for the CDR3 is TGTGCCAGCAGCCCCCGTTGGAGCGGGAGCCTCCACGAGCAGTACTTC.

The gene calls are TRBV19 and TRBJ2-1; D is unclear. The V end was cut by 8 bases, the J end by 0 bases, with 14 bases between. Germline V lookup: CDR1 LNHDA, CDR2 SQIVND (reference sequence). This CDR3 is built from 15 residues. As DNA, the CDR3 is TGTGCCAGTTCGTACAGTCAGAGCTCCTACAATGAGCAGTTCTTC. It specifies CASSYSQSSYNEQFF.

V is TRBV19 and J is TRBJ1-1, with TRBD1 as a possible D gene (5 bases). This CDR3 spans 13 amino acids. The V gene's germline CDR1 is LNHDA and CDR2 SQIVND (reference sequence). The V and J ends lost 9 bases and 4 bases respectively, with 15 bases between them. The CDR3 is CASLPWQGTEAFF. The CDR3 DNA reads TGTGCCAGCTTACCTTGGCAGGGCACTGAAGCTTTCTTT.

The J gene is TRBJ1-1, the V gene TRBV19; 7 nucleotides agree with TRBD1. V lost 6 bases to trimming and J lost 1 base; unmatched junction nucleotides: 8. This CDR3 contains 15 residues. The germline V gene has CDR1 LNHDA and CDR2 SQIVND (reference sequence). The CDR3, as DNA: TGTGCCAGTAGGATCGCCGGACAGGAGAACACTGAAGCTTTCTTT. Translating gives CASRIAGQENTEAFF. The variable domain in full, completed from reference TRBV19 and TRBJ1-1, reads DGGITQSPKYLFRKEGQNVTLSCEQNLNHDAMYWYRQDPGQGLRLIYYSQIVNDFQKGDIAEGYSVSREKKESFPLTVTSAQKNPTAFYLCASRIAGQENTEAFFGQGTRLTVV.